This T cell receptor (beta chain) appears in the sequencing data of a study of blood T cell repertoires in COVID-19. Background on the study: COVID-19 samples collected from the United States, Italy and Spain covered acute and convalescent phases. T cells, B-cell-depleted T cells, or PBMCs provided the cDNA or gDNA that served as material.

V gave up 3 bases and J gave up 0 bases, with 9 bases separating them. The germline gives CDR1 MGHRA, CDR2 YSYEKL. This CDR3 is built from 14 residues. Patients of the Seattle cohort, enrolled during active infection, were followed longitudinally. In the authors' workflow: Researchers report that nucleated cell counts were estimated from reference gene primer amplification. Using immunoSEQ multiplex PCR, the repertoire was profiled, and TCRdb retains in-frame clones only, with some absent. V and J calls and clone size are as listed in that table; D and trimming were resolved from the DNA. Among 200,000 to 300,000 clones, 81% were seen once, and the ten largest hold 7.5%.

Sequencing used peripheral blood. The chain recombines TRBV4-1 with TRBJ2-7; D unresolved. The clonotype was recovered from a woman of 80 years or more with COVID-19, enrolled during active disease. The CDR3 here is CASSQMAVSYEQYF. The CDR3 DNA follows: TGCGCCAGCAGCCAGATGGCAGTCTCCTACGAGCAGTACTTC.